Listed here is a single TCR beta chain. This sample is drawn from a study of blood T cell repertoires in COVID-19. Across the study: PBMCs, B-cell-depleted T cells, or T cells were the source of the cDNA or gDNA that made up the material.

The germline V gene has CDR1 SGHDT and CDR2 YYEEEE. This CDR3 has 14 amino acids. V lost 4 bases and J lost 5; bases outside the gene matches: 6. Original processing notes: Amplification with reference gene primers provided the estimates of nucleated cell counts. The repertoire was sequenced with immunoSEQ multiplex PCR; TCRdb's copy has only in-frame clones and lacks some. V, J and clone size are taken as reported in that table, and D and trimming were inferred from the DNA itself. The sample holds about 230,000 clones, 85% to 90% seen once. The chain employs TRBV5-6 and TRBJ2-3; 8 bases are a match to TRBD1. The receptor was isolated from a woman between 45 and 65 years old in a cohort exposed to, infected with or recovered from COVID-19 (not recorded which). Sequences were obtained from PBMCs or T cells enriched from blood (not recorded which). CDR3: CASSMGQVEDTQYF. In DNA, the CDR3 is TGTGCCAGCAGCATGGGACAGGTTGAAGATACGCAGTATTTT.